The rows below give T cell receptor beta chains drawn from one sample of a study of T cells in Graves' hyperthyroidism and ophthalmopathy. TCRdb itself ran the multiplex PCR reads through MiXCR, one entry per CDR3 protein. Here the sample spans 370,000 or so distinct CDR3 sequences, 13% being singletons. The specimen sequenced was blood. The receptors were sampled from a man aged 25-45 years with Graves' hyperthyroidism that later progressed to Graves' ophthalmopathy. Both conserved end residues are part of each CDR3. Fields, in order: CDR3 protein, CDR3 DNA, CDR3 length, clone size, J gene, D gene, V gene. A D gene is named only where the DNA matches it firmly. Not every row has a clone size; where given, it reads once, few, many or a size class.

CDR3aa: CASSVGQTNTGELFF; CDR3nt: TGTGCCAGCAGCGTAGGTCAGACGAACACCGGGGAGCTGTTTTTT; len: 15; abundance: few; j_gene: TRBJ2-2; d_gene: -; v_gene: TRBV9
CDR3aa: CASRPEGPGVYGYTF; CDR3nt: TGTGCCAGCAGACCTGAGGGTCCAGGGGTCTATGGCTACACCTTC; len: 15; abundance: many; j_gene: TRBJ1-2; d_gene: -; v_gene: TRBV6-1
CDR3aa: CASSFGGSTGNEQFF; CDR3nt: TGTGCCAGCAGCTTCGGCGGGTCCACGGGCAATGAGCAGTTCTTC; len: 15; abundance: many; j_gene: TRBJ2-1; d_gene: -; v_gene: TRBV7-2
CDR3aa: CASSPQGIDNQPQHF; CDR3nt: TGTGCCAGCAGTCCACAGGGGATCGACAATCAGCCCCAGCATTTT; len: 15; abundance: many; j_gene: TRBJ1-5; d_gene: TRBD1; v_gene: TRBV12-3/TRBV12-4
CDR3aa: CASSLADSLTGELFF; CDR3nt: TGTGCCAGCAGTCTTGCGGACAGCCTAACCGGGGAGCTGTTTTTT; len: 15; abundance: -; j_gene: TRBJ2-2; d_gene: -; v_gene: TRBV6-1
CDR3aa: CASSFTGANVLTF; CDR3nt: TGTGCCAGCAGTTTTACTGGGGCCAACGTCCTGACTTTC; len: 13; abundance: many; j_gene: TRBJ2-6; d_gene: -; v_gene: TRBV12-3/TRBV12-4
CDR3aa: CASSPGTGGGYEQYF; CDR3nt: TGTGCTAGCAGCCCCGGGACAGGGGGCGGGTACGAGCAGTACTTC; len: 15; abundance: -; j_gene: TRBJ2-7; d_gene: TRBD1; v_gene: TRBV7-7
CDR3aa: CASSLSGTSGDSYEQYF; CDR3nt: TGTGCCAGCAGCTTATCCGGGACTAGCGGGGACTCCTACGAGCAGTACTTC; len: 17; abundance: -; j_gene: TRBJ2-7; d_gene: TRBD2; v_gene: TRBV9
CDR3aa: CASSYSKDEQFF; CDR3nt: TGTGCCAGCAGTTACTCAAAGGATGAGCAGTTCTTC; len: 12; abundance: few; j_gene: TRBJ2-1; d_gene: -; v_gene: TRBV6-5
CDR3aa: CASSLTLAATDTQYF; CDR3nt: TGTGCCAGCAGCTTAACCCTAGCGGCCACAGATACGCAGTATTTT; len: 15; abundance: many; j_gene: TRBJ2-3; d_gene: TRBD2; v_gene: TRBV7-9
CDR3aa: CASGLVLVSRMNTEAFF; CDR3nt: TGTGCTAGTGGTTTGGTACTGGTCTCCAGAATGAACACTGAAGCTTTCTTT; len: 17; abundance: many; j_gene: TRBJ1-1; d_gene: -; v_gene: TRBV12-5
CDR3aa: CASSPSGGLADTQYF; CDR3nt: TGTGCCAGCAGTCCTAGCGGGGGCCTCGCAGATACGCAGTATTTT; len: 15; abundance: many; j_gene: TRBJ2-3; d_gene: TRBD2; v_gene: TRBV2
CDR3aa: CASTRWGDTGELFF; CDR3nt: TGTGCCAGCACTCGTTGGGGTGACACCGGGGAGCTGTTTTTT; len: 14; abundance: many; j_gene: TRBJ2-2; d_gene: -; v_gene: TRBV9
CDR3aa: CASSPRTPEQFF; CDR3nt: TGTGCCAGCAGCCCAAGGACTCCAGAGCAGTTCTTC; len: 12; abundance: -; j_gene: TRBJ2-1; d_gene: -; v_gene: TRBV3-1
CDR3aa: CASSLGGSGGLNSRFF; CDR3nt: TGTGCCAGCAGCTTAGGAGGGAGCGGGGGGCTTAATAGTCGGTTCTTC; len: 16; abundance: -; j_gene: TRBJ2-1; d_gene: TRBD2; v_gene: TRBV7-2
CDR3aa: CASSLDGGIGYTF; CDR3nt: TGTGCCAGCAGCTTAGACGGGGGGATCGGCTACACCTTC; len: 13; abundance: few; j_gene: TRBJ1-2; d_gene: -; v_gene: TRBV11-2
CDR3aa: CASSLSGTAGELFF; CDR3nt: TGTGCCAGCAGCTTAAGCGGGACCGCCGGGGAGCTGTTTTTT; len: 14; abundance: many; j_gene: TRBJ2-2; d_gene: TRBD2; v_gene: TRBV13